This TCR beta chain was recovered during a study of T cells in Graves' hyperthyroidism and ophthalmopathy (dated by TCRdb to the late 2010s). As for the study more broadly: To identify TCR V-J signatures that set the groups apart, the researchers used a discovery cohort of 100 patients, made up of 40 to 45 with Graves' ophthalmopathy and about 59 with stable Graves' hyperthyroidism. Prospective prediction of ophthalmopathy was tested in an independent validation cohort consisting of 18 to 20 hyperthyroidism patients and around 16 patients who later progressed to ophthalmopathy. For training and testing, the approximately 97 patients in the discovery cohort were randomly divided in a 7:3 ratio. In addition, the study compared T-cell repertoires in thyroid tissue and in blood from several Graves' hyperthyroidism patients. After sampling, hyperthyroidism patients received methimazole starting at 30 mg daily, and ophthalmopathy patients received high-dose intravenous methylprednisolone. TCR Vbeta CDR3 sequencing of 135 peripheral blood samples (over 40 ophthalmopathy, 75 or so hyperthyroidism and approximately 17 progressor patients) is reported in the paper.

Study-wide conclusions, independent of this receptor: In cross-validation, a model built on a 13 V-J signature told ophthalmopathy apart from stable hyperthyroidism with 87.88% sensitivity and approximately 84% specificity, and in testing the same model reached 80%/75%. In validation, the model predicted progression to ophthalmopathy with approximately 71% sensitivity and roughly 72% specificity, a median of 6.5 months before onset. Most expanded thyroid clonotypes (frequency above 0.001) were also detected in blood, a finding suggesting that blood repertoires may reflect thyroid immune responses. No statistical method was used to fix the sample size in advance, and group allocation was not hidden from the investigators.

The germline V gene gives CDR1 as SQVTM and CDR2 as ANQGSEA. V is shortened by 8 bases, J by 6 bases, and the region joining them spans 10 bases. Inclusive of the bounding cysteine and phenylalanine, the CDR3 is 11 residues long. Only the CDR3 region is kept as DNA, spanning 33 bases read in frame from base 1. Regarding this clonotype: It lacks a known antigen. Per-base qualities were not stored, and no clone one base away is much larger.

Exclusion was applied to patients with uncontrolled infections, other autoimmune diseases, pregnancy or lactation. Clinical symptoms, serum thyroxine and TRAb, thyroid ultrasound, and orbital computed tomography formed the basis for the diagnoses. Trizol reagent was used to extract total RNA, and RNA quality was then checked on an Agilent 2100 Bioanalyzer. TCR beta CDR3 regions were amplified from RNA transcripts. For the first round of RT-PCR on the TCR CDR3, the HTBI primer set was used together with the Qiagen OneStep RT-PCR kit. A second multiplex PCR round built the libraries, followed by size selection and purification. Sequencing of the libraries was done on an Illumina HiSeq2000 using paired-end 100 bp reads. In the original analysis: SOAPnuke was used to process the raw data, with reads discarded if the reads contained adapters or uncalled bases, had a mean Phred below 15, or lacked an exact constant-primer or identifier match. High-quality paired reads were merged with COPE v1.2.5, and unique nucleotide sequences were defined as clonotypes. Clonotypes were aligned to IMGT TRBV, TRBD and TRBJ reference segments using MiTCR v1.1. The analysis included only V-J combinations with a frequency above 0.0001, which together covered 98% to 99.2% of the repertoires. A TCS score was defined as the ratio between F50 (clonal expansion) and ExV (chaos), using BLOSUM62-based TCRdist between CDR3 peptides within each V-J. Welch's t-statistics and random forest reduced roughly 500 V-J features to fewer than 15, which were used in a naive Bayes classifier (R e1071). Thyroid-blood repertoire similarity was quantified with the Morisita-Horn index. The public sequencing data were trimmed at Q25 with fastp and processed into clonotypes with MiXCR by TCRdb, which kept only in-frame beta chains. Every entry covers one CDR3 protein and lists the most common genes and DNA from its rows. The V and J calls shown here were made by TCRdb, not taken from the authors' results. Recorded for this sample are roughly 500,000 distinct CDR3 sequences; 40% to 55% of them occurred a single time. The ten biggest clones cover around 20% of the sample.

This TCR came from an adult woman with Graves' disease, either hyperthyroidism or ophthalmopathy (not recorded which). The rearranged chain carries TRBV29-1 and TRBJ2-2; TRBD1 is a possible D gene, resting on 5 matching bases. The source material was peripheral blood or thyroid tissue (not recorded which). The DNA reads as follows: TGCAGCTTACCAGGGCCCGGGGAGCTGTTTTTT. Its product reads: CSLPGPGELFF.